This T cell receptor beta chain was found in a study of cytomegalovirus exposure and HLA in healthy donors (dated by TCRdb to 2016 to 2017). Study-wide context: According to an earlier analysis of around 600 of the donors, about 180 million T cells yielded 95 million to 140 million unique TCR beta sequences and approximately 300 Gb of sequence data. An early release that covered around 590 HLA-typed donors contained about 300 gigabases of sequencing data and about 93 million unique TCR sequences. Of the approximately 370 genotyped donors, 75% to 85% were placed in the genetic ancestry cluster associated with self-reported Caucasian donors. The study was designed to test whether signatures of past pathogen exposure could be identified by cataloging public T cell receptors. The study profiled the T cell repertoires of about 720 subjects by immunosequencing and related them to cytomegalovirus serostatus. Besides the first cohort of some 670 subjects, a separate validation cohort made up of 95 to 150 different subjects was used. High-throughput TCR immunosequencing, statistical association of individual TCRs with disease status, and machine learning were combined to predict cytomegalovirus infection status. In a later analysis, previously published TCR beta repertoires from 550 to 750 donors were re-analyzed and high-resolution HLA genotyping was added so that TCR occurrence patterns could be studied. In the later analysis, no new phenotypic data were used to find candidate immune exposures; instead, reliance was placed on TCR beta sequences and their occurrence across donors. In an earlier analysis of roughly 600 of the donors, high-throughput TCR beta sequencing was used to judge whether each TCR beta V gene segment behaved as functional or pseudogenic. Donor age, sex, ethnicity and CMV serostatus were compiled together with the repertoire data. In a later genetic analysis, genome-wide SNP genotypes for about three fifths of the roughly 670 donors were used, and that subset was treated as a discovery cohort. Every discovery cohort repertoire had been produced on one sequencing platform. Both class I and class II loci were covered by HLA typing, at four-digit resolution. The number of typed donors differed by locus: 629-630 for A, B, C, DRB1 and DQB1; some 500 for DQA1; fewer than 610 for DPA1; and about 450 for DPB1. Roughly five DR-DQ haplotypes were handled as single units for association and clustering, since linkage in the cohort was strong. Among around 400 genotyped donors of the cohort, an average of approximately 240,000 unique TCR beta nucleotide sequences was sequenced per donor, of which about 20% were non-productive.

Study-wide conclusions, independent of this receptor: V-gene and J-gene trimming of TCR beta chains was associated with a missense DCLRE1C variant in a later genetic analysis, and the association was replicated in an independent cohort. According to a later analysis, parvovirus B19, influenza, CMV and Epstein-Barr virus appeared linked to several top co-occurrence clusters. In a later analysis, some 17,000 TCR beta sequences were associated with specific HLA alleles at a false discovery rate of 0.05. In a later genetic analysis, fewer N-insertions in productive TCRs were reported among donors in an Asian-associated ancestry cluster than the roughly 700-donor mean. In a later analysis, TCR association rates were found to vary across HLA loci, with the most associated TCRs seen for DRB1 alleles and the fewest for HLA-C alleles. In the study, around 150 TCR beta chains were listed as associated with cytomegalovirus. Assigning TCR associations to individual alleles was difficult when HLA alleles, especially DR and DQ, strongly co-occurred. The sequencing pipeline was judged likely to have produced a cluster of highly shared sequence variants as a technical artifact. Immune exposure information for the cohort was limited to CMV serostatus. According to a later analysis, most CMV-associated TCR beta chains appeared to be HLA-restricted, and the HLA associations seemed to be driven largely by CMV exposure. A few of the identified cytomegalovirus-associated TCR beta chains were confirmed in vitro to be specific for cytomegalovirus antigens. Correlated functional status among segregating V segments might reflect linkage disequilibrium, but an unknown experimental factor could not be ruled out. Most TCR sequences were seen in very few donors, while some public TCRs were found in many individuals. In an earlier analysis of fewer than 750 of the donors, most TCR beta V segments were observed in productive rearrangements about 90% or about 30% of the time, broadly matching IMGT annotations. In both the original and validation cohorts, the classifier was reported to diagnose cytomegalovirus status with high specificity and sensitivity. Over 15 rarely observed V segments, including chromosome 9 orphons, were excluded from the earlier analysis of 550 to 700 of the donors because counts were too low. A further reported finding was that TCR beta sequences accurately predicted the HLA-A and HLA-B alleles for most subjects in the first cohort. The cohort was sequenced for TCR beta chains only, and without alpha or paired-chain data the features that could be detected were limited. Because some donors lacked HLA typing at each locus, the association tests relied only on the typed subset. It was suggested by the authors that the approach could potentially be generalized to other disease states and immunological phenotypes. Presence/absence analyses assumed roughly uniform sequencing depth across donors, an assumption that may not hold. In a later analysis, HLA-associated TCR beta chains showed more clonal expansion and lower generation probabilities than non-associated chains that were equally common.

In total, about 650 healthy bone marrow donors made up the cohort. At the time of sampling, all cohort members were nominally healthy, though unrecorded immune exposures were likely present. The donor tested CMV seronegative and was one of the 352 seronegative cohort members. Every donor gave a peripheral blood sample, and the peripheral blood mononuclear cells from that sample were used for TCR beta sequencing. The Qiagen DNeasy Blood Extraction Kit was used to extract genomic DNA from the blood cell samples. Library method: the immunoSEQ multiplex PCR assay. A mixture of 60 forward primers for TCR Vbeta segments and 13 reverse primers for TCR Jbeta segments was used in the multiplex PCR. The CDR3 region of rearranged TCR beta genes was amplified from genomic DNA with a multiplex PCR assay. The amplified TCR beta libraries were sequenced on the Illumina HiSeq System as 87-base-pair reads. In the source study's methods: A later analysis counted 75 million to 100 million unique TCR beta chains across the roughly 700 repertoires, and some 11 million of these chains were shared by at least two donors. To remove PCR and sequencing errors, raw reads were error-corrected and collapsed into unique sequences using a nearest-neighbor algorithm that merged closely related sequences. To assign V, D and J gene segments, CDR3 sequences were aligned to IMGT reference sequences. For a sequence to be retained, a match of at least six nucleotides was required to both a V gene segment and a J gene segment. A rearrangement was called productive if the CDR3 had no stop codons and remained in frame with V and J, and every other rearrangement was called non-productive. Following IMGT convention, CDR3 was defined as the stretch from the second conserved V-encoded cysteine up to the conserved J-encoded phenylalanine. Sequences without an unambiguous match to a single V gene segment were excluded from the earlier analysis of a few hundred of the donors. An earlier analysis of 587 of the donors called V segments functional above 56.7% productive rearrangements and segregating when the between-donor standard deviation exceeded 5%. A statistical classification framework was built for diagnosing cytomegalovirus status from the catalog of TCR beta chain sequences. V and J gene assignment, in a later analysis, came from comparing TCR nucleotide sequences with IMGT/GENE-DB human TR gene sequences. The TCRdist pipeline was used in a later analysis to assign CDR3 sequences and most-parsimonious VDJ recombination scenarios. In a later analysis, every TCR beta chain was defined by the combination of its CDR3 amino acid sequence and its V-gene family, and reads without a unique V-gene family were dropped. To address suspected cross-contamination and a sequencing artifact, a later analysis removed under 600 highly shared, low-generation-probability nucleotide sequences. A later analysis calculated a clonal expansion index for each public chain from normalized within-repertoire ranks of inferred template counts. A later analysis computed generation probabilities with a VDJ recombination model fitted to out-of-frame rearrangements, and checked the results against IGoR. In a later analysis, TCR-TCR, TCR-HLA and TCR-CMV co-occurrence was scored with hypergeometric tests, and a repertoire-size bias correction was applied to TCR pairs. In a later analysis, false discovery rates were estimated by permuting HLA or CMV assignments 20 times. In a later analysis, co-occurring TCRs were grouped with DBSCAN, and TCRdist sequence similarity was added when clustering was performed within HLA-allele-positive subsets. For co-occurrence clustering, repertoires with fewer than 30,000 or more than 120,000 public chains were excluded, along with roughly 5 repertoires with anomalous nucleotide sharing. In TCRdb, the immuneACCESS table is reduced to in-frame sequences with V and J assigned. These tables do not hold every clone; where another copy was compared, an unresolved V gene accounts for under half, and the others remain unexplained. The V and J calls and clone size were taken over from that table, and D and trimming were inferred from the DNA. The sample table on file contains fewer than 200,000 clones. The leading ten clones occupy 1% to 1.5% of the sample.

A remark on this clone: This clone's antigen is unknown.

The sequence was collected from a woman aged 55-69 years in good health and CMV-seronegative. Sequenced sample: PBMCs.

The sequenced DNA is TGTGCCAGCAGCCGGGGGGCCTATGAAAAACTGTTTTTT. Its protein is CASSRGAYEKLFF. The rearrangement joined TRBV6-5 to TRBJ1-4, with TRBD1 as a weak D call on 6 bases. Per the germline V gene, MNHEY is the CDR1 and SVGAGI is the CDR2. The junction carries 11 bases between V and J, which are trimmed by 6 bases and 6 bases respectively. The CDR3 has 13 amino acids, counting the end cysteine and phenylalanine. The CDR3 DNA has 39 bases and is translated from base 1.